Presented here are 24 T cell receptor beta chains from one specimen sequenced in a study of identical twins. TCRdb ran MiXCR on the 5' RACE reads and lists one entry per CDR3 protein. The repertoire holds roughly 240,000 distinct CDR3 sequences, approximately 6.8% seen once, with 5% to 6% in the top ten. These data were also reused for a study on yellow fever vaccine responses in identical twins.

Sequenced: CD8+ T cells sorted from blood. Receptors originate from a woman between 18 and 30 years old in good health.

The chain is built from TRBV29-1 and TRBJ1-4; 8 nucleotides line up with TRBD1. The V and J ends lost 7 bases and 2 bases, in that order; junction bases with no gene match: 6. CDR3 length: 14 residues. The germline CDR1 and CDR2 sequences are SQVTM and ANQGSEA. The CDR3 DNA is TGCAGCGCCAGCCAGGGGGCCACTAATGAAAAACTGTTTTTT. Protein: CSASQGATNEKLFF.

This rearrangement joins TRBV5-1 to TRBJ2-4; D is perhaps TRBD1 (7 bases). The CDR3 is 18 residues long. The V gene lost 4 bases and the J gene lost 9 bases, with 29 bases spanning the gap. The V gene's germline CDR1 is SGHRS and CDR2 YFSETQ. The CDR3 DNA follows: TGCGCCAGCAGCGAGGAGAACAGGGGAGGACCTGTTTCGGGCATTCAGTACTTC. Amino acid sequence: CASSEENRGGPVSGIQYF.

This clonotype was seen more than once but under ten times. The rearrangement links TRBV7-8 to TRBJ2-5; D unresolved. Trimming stripped 7 bases from V and 5 bases from J, with 14 bases between. CDR3 length: 13 amino acids. Germline lookup yields CDR1 SGHVS and CDR2 FQNEAQ. The DNA of the CDR3 is TGTGCCAGCACCATGTCCCCGATGGAGACCCAGTACTTC. Amino acids: CASTMSPMETQYF.

In its sample, this clonotype was seen a few times. The chain recombines TRBV27 with TRBJ2-7, with 8 bases matching TRBD1. V lost 5 bases and J lost 5; bases outside the gene matches: 8. Germline CDR1 MNHEY, CDR2 SMNVEV (reference sequence). The CDR3 loop spans 14 amino acids. CDR3 coding DNA: TGTGCCAGCAGTCCAGGACAGGGACTGCACGAGCAGTACTTC. Its protein is CASSPGQGLHEQYF.

Comment on this clonotype: A read error may be the cause here, since a much bigger clone is one base away. This chain uses TRBV15 with TRBJ2-3; 11 bases fit TRBD2. The CDR3 consists of 15 residues. Germline assignment: CDR1 LNHNV and CDR2 YYDKDF (reference sequence). The CDR3 bases are TGTGCCACCAGCAGAGACACTAGCGGGGGAGATGCGCAGTATTTT. Its protein is CATSRDTSGGDAQYF.

At least ten counts were recorded for this clonotype. V and J are TRBV6-5 and TRBJ2-1; no reliable D call. The CDR3 is 12 amino acids. Germline assignment: CDR1 MNHEY and CDR2 SVGAGI. Trimming took 0 bases from V and 7 from J, leaving 4 bases between them. The CDR3 is CASSYSGNEQFF. CDR3 DNA sequence: TGTGCCAGCAGTTACTCGGGGAATGAGCAGTTCTTC.

This clonotype has at least ten counts. CDR3 DNA: TGTGCCAGCAGCTTAAGTGGGGGGGCCTACAATGAGCAGTTCTTC. It encodes CASSLSGGAYNEQFF. The chain carries TRBV7-7 and TRBJ2-1, with 7 bases identical to TRBD2. The germline gives CDR1 SSHAT, CDR2 FNYEAQ (reference sequence). J gave up 2 bases and V 2 bases, and 3 bases lay outside the gene matches. This CDR3 contains 15 residues.

The chain couples TRBV7-9 to TRBJ2-5, with D possibly matching TRBD1 (6 bases). V was pared by 6 bases and J by 1 base, with 18 bases between. Looked up from germline, CDR1 is SEHNR and CDR2 is FQNEAQ (reference sequence). This CDR3 has 16 residues. CDR3 residues: CASRKGPGDLQETQYF. CDR3 DNA sequence: TGTGCCAGCAGAAAGGGGCCAGGGGATCTCCAAGAGACCCAGTACTTC.

This chain joins TRBV20-1 and TRBJ2-1, with D unclear. Per the germline V gene, CDR1 is DFQATT and CDR2 is SNEGSKA (reference sequence). The CDR3 extends over 13 amino acids. Trimming stripped 0 bases from V and 7 bases from J, with 10 bases between. The CDR3 loop reads CSARDVASNEQFF. The CDR3, as DNA: TGCAGTGCTAGAGATGTCGCTAGTAATGAGCAGTTCTTC.

The chain is built from TRBV20-1 and TRBJ2-3; a weak D match, TRBD2 (6 bases). The CDR3 is 14 residues long. Germline CDR1 and CDR2: DFQATT and SNEGSKA (reference sequence). Trimming cost V 5 bases and J 0 bases, with 12 bases left between them. CDR3 sequence reads: CSALAGYSTDTQYF. The CDR3 DNA sequence: TGCAGTGCTCTCGCGGGGTATAGCACAGATACGCAGTATTTT.

The CDR3 bases are TGCAGTGCTAGAGGGGGGACAGGCCCCTACGAGCAGTACTTC. It translates to CSARGGTGPYEQYF. The V call is TRBV20-1, the J call TRBJ2-7, with TRBD1 matching 8 bases. Germline loops: CDR1 DFQATT, CDR2 SNEGSKA (reference sequence). The CDR3 consists of 14 residues. With V trimmed by 1 base and J by 2 bases, 4 bases remained unmatched.

Only a few counts were recorded for this clonotype. The V gene is TRBV4-1, the J gene TRBJ2-7, with a tentative D call TRBD1 (5 bases). Deletions cut 0 bases from V and 2 bases from J, with 11 bases between. In germline, CDR1 is MGHRA, CDR2 YSYEKL. This CDR3 has 15 amino acids. CDR3 bases: TGCGCCAGCAGCCAAGAATCAGGGTCACCCTACGAGCAGTACTTC. Its translation is CASSQESGSPYEQYF.

This clonotype has just a few counts. The V gene is TRBV4-1, the J gene TRBJ2-7; TRBD2 aligns across 7 bases. Trimming at V came to 3 bases and at J to 4 bases, leaving 6 bases not matched to a gene. The CDR3 sequence is 14 residues long. The germline CDR1 and CDR2 sequences are MGHRA and YSYEKL. The CDR3 region has the DNA TGCGCCAGCAGCCACCAAACGGGGGGTTACGAGCAGTACGTC. This gives the protein CASSHQTGGYEQYV.

This clonotype was observed a few times. The CDR3 here is CASSKPGPQRETQYF. CDR3 in DNA: TGTGCCAGCAGCAAACCGGGACCCCAACGAGAGACCCAGTACTTC. The genes are TRBV9 and TRBJ2-5; D is possibly TRBD1 or TRBD2 (5 bases each). Per germline, CDR1 SGDLS and CDR2 YYNGEE. V shed 4 bases and J shed 4 bases, with 17 bases lying between them. CDR3 length: 15 amino acids.

Only a few counts were recorded for this clonotype. The chain uses TRBV2 and TRBJ2-1, with D tentatively TRBD1 or TRBD2 (5 bases each). CDR1 and CDR2 from the germline V gene are SNHLY and FYNNEI. Trimming removed 5 bases from V and 6 bases from J, with 20 bases in between. The CDR3 consists of 16 residues. The CDR3 DNA reads as TGTGCCAGCAGTCCCCTAGCAGGGATTAATAGCAATGAGCAGTTCTTC. Translated: CASSPLAGINSNEQFF.

At least ten counts were recorded for this clonotype. V usage is TRBV14 and J usage is TRBJ2-3; possibly TRBD1 for D (7 bases). Between the trimmed V and J ends, which lost 5 bases and 4 bases, there was a span of 16 bases. CDR3 length: 15 amino acids. Germline V gene data show CDR1 as SGHDN and CDR2 as FVKESK. The CDR3 protein is CASSGGGDRPDTQYF. CDR3 nucleotide sequence: TGTGCCAGCAGCGGAGGGGGCGACAGACCAGATACGCAGTATTTT.

At least ten counts were recorded for this clonotype. This chain joins TRBV10-3 and TRBJ1-5; D remains unclear. The germline CDR1 and CDR2 sequences are ENHRY and SYGVKD. V lost 9 bases to trimming and J lost 0 bases, with 12 bases between them. The CDR3 has 14 residues. The CDR3: CAIQSGNSNQPQHF. For the CDR3, the DNA is TGTGCCATACAGAGTGGAAATAGCAATCAGCCCCAGCATTTT.

This clonotype was recorded a few times. The CDR3 DNA is TGCAGTGCTAGGACCCAAAGGGGCACTCAGCCCCAGCATTTT. Protein: CSARTQRGTQPQHF. The J gene is TRBJ1-5, the V gene TRBV20-1, with a weak D call TRBD1 (5 bases). The V gene lost 3 bases and the J gene lost 6 bases, with 15 bases spanning the gap. The CDR3 spans 14 residues. Germline V gene sequence: CDR1 DFQATT, CDR2 SNEGSKA (reference sequence).

Many counts were recorded for this clonotype. The chain recombines TRBV5-1 with TRBJ2-2; D is unclear. The CDR3 has 16 amino acids. Trimming left V 1 base short and J 0 bases short, with 10 bases between. Per the germline V gene, CDR1 is SGHRS and CDR2 is YFSETQ. CDR3 amino acids: CASSLFPETNTGELFF. CDR3 in DNA: TGCGCCAGCAGCTTGTTCCCGGAGACGAACACCGGGGAGCTGTTTTTT.

This clonotype was detected many times. This chain links TRBV2 with TRBJ2-1; D possibly corresponds to TRBD1 (6 bases). Germline V gives CDR1 SNHLY, CDR2 FYNNEI. V lost 8 bases to trimming and J lost 4 bases, with 15 bases between them. The length of the CDR3 is 14 residues. CDR3 residues: CASFRDTRYNEQFF. The CDR3 DNA follows: TGTGCCAGCTTCAGGGACACGAGATACAATGAGCAGTTCTTC. Drawing the rest from reference TRBV2 and TRBJ2-1, the complete variable domain is EPEVTQTPSHQVTQMGQEVILRCVPISNHLYFYWYRQILGQKVEFLVSFYNNEISEKSEIFDDQFSVERPDGSNFTLKIRSTKLEDSAMYFCASFRDTRYNEQFFGPGTRLTVL.

This clonotype was seen at least ten times. The CDR3 nucleotides are TGTGCCAGCAGCCAAGAATCTCAGCCCCAGCATTTT. Residues: CASSQESQPQHF. The V gene is TRBV3-1, the J gene TRBJ1-5; D is ambiguous. Trimming shortened V by 0 bases and J by 6 bases, and 3 bases separated the two germline ends. This CDR3 comprises 12 residues. Germline V gene lookup returns CDR1 LGHDT and CDR2 YNNKEL (reference sequence). Full variable domain (outside the CDR3, taken from reference TRBV3-1 and TRBJ1-5): DTAVSQTPKYLVTQMGNDKSIKCEQNLGHDTMYWYKQDSKKFLKIMFSYNNKELIINETVPNRFSPKSPDKAHLNLHINSLELGDSAVYFCASSQESQPQHFGDGTRLSIL.

This clonotype was detected a few times. The chain joins TRBV20-1 to TRBJ2-1; 8 nucleotides line up with TRBD2. The CDR3 covers 14 residues. Germline V gene data show CDR1 as DFQATT and CDR2 as SNEGSKA (reference sequence). After removal of 5 bases from V and 2 bases from J, the junction contained 5 bases not matched to a gene. CDR3 DNA sequence: TGCAGTGCTCACGATAGCGGGGCCTACAATGAGCAGTTCTTC. Residues: CSAHDSGAYNEQFF.

The J gene is TRBJ2-1, the V gene TRBV6-5; 10 bases are shared with TRBD1. CDR1 and CDR2 from the germline V gene are MNHEY and SVGAGI. V was pared by 2 bases and J by 2 bases, with 6 bases of the junction left unmatched. CDR3 length equals 17 residues. The CDR3 DNA reads as TGTGCCAGCAGTTACCTACCGGGACAGGGGCCCTACAATGAGCAGTTCTTC. Residues: CASSYLPGQGPYNEQFF.

The V call is TRBV20-1, the J call TRBJ2-1; 11 positions match TRBD2. Per the germline V gene, CDR1 is DFQATT and CDR2 is SNEGSKA (reference sequence). V gave up 3 bases and J gave up 6 bases; unmatched junction bases: 10. The CDR3 length is 16 residues. This CDR3 reads CSARSSGLAGGNEQFF. The CDR3 DNA sequence: TGCAGTGCTAGGTCTTCGGGTCTAGCGGGAGGCAATGAGCAGTTCTTC.